A selection of T cell receptor beta chains follows, all from one sample in a study of patients and donors after allogeneic stem cell transplantation. TCRdb reprocessed the RT-PCR reads with MiXCR, giving one entry per CDR3 protein. This sample yields about 960,000 distinct CDR3 sequences, of which roughly 18% are seen a single time; under 6.5% belongs to the top ten. Sequenced sample: blood, either unsorted or a sorted T cell fraction (not recorded which). The source is a human donor who was either an allogeneic HSCT recipient or a stem cell or donor lymphocyte infusion donor (not recorded which). It is not recorded whose cells these are; they may come from a transplant donor. The CDR3 runs from the conserved cysteine through the conserved F or W. Fields, in order: J gene, clone size, D gene, V gene, CDR3 protein, CDR3 DNA. The D gene is left open where the match is weak. Some rows mark clone size as missing; the rest say once, few, many or name a class of expanded clone.

j_gene: TRBJ2-7; abundance: many; d_gene: NA; v_gene: TRBV20-1; CDR3aa: CSARASVSYEQYF; CDR3nt: TGCAGTGCTAGAGCTTCCGTATCCTACGAGCAGTACTTC
j_gene: TRBJ2-7; abundance: few; d_gene: TRBD2; v_gene: TRBV4-3; CDR3aa: CASSRVGLPTYEQYF; CDR3nt: TGCGCCAGCAGCCGAGTGGGACTACCTACCTACGAGCAGTACTTC
j_gene: TRBJ1-2; abundance: few; d_gene: NA; v_gene: TRBV12-3/TRBV12-4; CDR3aa: CASSPTSGSYGYTF; CDR3nt: TGTGCCAGCAGTCCCACCTCTGGGAGCTATGGCTACACCTTC
j_gene: TRBJ2-7; abundance: few; d_gene: NA; v_gene: TRBV10-3; CDR3aa: CAAGQGEVLYEQYF; CDR3nt: TGTGCCGCCGGGCAGGGAGAAGTCCTCTACGAGCAGTACTTC
j_gene: TRBJ2-1; abundance: NA; d_gene: NA; v_gene: TRBV20-1; CDR3aa: CSARTRVSSEQFF; CDR3nt: TGCAGTGCTAGGACCCGGGTGAGTTCTGAGCAGTTCTTC
j_gene: TRBJ2-7; abundance: NA; d_gene: NA; v_gene: TRBV20-1; CDR3aa: CSATADSYEQYF; CDR3nt: TGCAGTGCGACGGCGGATAGCTACGAGCAGTACTTC
j_gene: TRBJ1-5; abundance: many; d_gene: NA; v_gene: TRBV29-1; CDR3aa: CSVGGSNQPQHF; CDR3nt: TGCAGCGTTGGGGGTAGCAATCAGCCCCAGCATTTT
j_gene: TRBJ2-5; abundance: NA; d_gene: NA; v_gene: TRBV4-2; CDR3aa: CASSQSRGLGETQYF; CDR3nt: TGTGCCAGCAGCCAGTCGAGGGGCCTTGGGGAGACCCAGTACTTC
j_gene: TRBJ2-7; abundance: NA; d_gene: TRBD1; v_gene: TRBV3-1; CDR3aa: CASSLDRGSREQYF; CDR3nt: TGTGCCAGCAGCCTGGACAGGGGCTCCCGCGAGCAGTACTTC
j_gene: TRBJ1-6; abundance: few; d_gene: NA; v_gene: TRBV20-1; CDR3aa: CSARVQVGGSYNSPLHF; CDR3nt: TGCAGTGCTAGAGTCCAAGTAGGGGGGTCCTATAATTCACCCCTCCACTTT
j_gene: TRBJ2-3; abundance: NA; d_gene: TRBD2; v_gene: TRBV9; CDR3aa: CASSVDSGSVDTQYF; CDR3nt: TGTGCCAGCAGCGTAGATAGCGGGAGTGTAGATACGCAGTATTTT
j_gene: TRBJ2-7; abundance: few; d_gene: TRBD2; v_gene: TRBV7-9; CDR3aa: CASSLALASGTSYEQYF; CDR3nt: TGTGCCAGCAGCTTAGCGCTAGCTAGCGGGACCTCCTACGAGCAGTACTTC
j_gene: TRBJ1-5; abundance: once; d_gene: TRBD1; v_gene: TRBV20-1; CDR3aa: CSARGTGRWHF; CDR3nt: TGCAGTGCTAGAGGGACAGGGAGGTGGCATTTT
j_gene: TRBJ2-1; abundance: NA; d_gene: NA; v_gene: TRBV9; CDR3aa: CASSLRGRAYNEQFF; CDR3nt: TGTGCCAGCAGCCTCCGTGGTAGAGCCTACAATGAGCAGTTCTTC
j_gene: TRBJ2-1; abundance: few; d_gene: NA; v_gene: TRBV11-2; CDR3aa: CASSLDGRSNDEQFF; CDR3nt: TGTGCCAGCAGCTTAGACGGTAGGTCTAATGATGAGCAGTTCTTC
j_gene: TRBJ2-5; abundance: NA; d_gene: TRBD2; v_gene: TRBV6-2/TRBV6-3; CDR3aa: CASSYRLAGEKQETQYF; CDR3nt: TGTGCCAGCAGTTATCGTTTAGCGGGGGAGAAACAAGAGACCCAGTACTTC
j_gene: TRBJ2-1; abundance: once; d_gene: TRBD2; v_gene: TRBV5-1; CDR3aa: CASSSTSGGATNEQFF; CDR3nt: TGCGCCAGCAGCTCCACTAGCGGGGGGGCCACTAATGAGCAGTTCTTC
j_gene: TRBJ1-1; abundance: NA; d_gene: NA; v_gene: TRBV20-1; CDR3aa: CSAPRNAATEAFF; CDR3nt: TGCAGTGCCCCCCGGAATGCAGCCACTGAAGCTTTCTTT
j_gene: TRBJ2-7; abundance: NA; d_gene: NA; v_gene: TRBV20-1; CDR3aa: CSARGGQSSSYEQYF; CDR3nt: TGCAGTGCTAGGGGGGGACAGTCGAGCTCCTACGAGCAGTACTTC
j_gene: TRBJ2-3; abundance: once; d_gene: NA; v_gene: TRBV11-2; CDR3aa: CASSLGLSGGSRYF; CDR3nt: TGTGCCAGCAGCTTAGGACTTTCCGGCGGCTCGCGGTATTTT
j_gene: TRBJ1-5; abundance: many; d_gene: TRBD1; v_gene: TRBV12-3/TRBV12-4; CDR3aa: CASSYLQGGNQPQHF; CDR3nt: TGTGCCAGCAGTTACCTACAGGGGGGCAATCAGCCCCAGCATTTT
j_gene: TRBJ2-1; abundance: NA; d_gene: TRBD1; v_gene: TRBV24-1; CDR3aa: CATSDPGTGKFHEQFF; CDR3nt: TGTGCCACCAGTGACCCCGGGACAGGGAAATTCCATGAGCAGTTCTTC
j_gene: TRBJ1-6; abundance: few; d_gene: NA; v_gene: TRBV7-2; CDR3aa: CASSLPAARYNSPLHF; CDR3nt: TGTGCCAGCAGCCTGCCGGCAGCGCGGTATAATTCACCCCTCCACTTT
j_gene: TRBJ1-4; abundance: NA; d_gene: TRBD1; v_gene: TRBV27; CDR3aa: CASSLSYRGQGEKLFF; CDR3nt: TGTGCCAGCAGTTTATCCTACAGGGGGCAAGGTGAAAAACTGTTTTTT
j_gene: TRBJ2-3; abundance: NA; d_gene: NA; v_gene: TRBV6-5; CDR3aa: CASSFGGAFADTQYF; CDR3nt: TGTGCCAGCAGTTTTGGGGGGGCCTTCGCAGATACGCAGTATTTT
j_gene: TRBJ1-2; abundance: few; d_gene: NA; v_gene: TRBV6-2/TRBV6-3; CDR3aa: CASNVRGYGYTF; CDR3nt: TGTGCCAGCAATGTGAGGGGGTATGGCTACACCTTC
j_gene: TRBJ2-5; abundance: few; d_gene: NA; v_gene: TRBV5-1; CDR3aa: CASSLWGLRETQYF; CDR3nt: TGCGCCAGCAGCTTATGGGGTTTGAGGGAGACCCAGTACTTC
j_gene: TRBJ2-3; abundance: once; d_gene: TRBD2; v_gene: TRBV29-1; CDR3aa: CSAEKPSGATDTQYF; CDR3nt: TGCAGCGCTGAGAAACCTAGCGGGGCCACAGATACGCAGTATTTT
j_gene: TRBJ2-1; abundance: few; d_gene: TRBD1; v_gene: TRBV12-3/TRBV12-4; CDR3aa: CASSSQTGTGSYNEQFF; CDR3nt: TGTGCCAGCAGTTCGCAAACCGGGACAGGGTCCTACAATGAGCAGTTCTTC
j_gene: TRBJ2-7; abundance: few; d_gene: NA; v_gene: TRBV12-3/TRBV12-4; CDR3aa: CASSPHRARGPYEQYF; CDR3nt: TGTGCCAGCAGTCCTCACAGGGCTCGGGGCCCCTACGAGCAGTACTTC
j_gene: TRBJ1-1; abundance: few; d_gene: TRBD1; v_gene: TRBV12-3/TRBV12-4; CDR3aa: CASTETGGALGAEAFF; CDR3nt: TGTGCCAGCACCGAGACAGGGGGCGCGTTAGGCGCTGAAGCTTTCTTT
j_gene: TRBJ2-7; abundance: NA; d_gene: NA; v_gene: TRBV7-8; CDR3aa: CASSPRLQPNEQYF; CDR3nt: TGTGCCAGCAGCCCAAGACTGCAACCTAACGAGCAGTACTTC
j_gene: TRBJ1-6; abundance: few; d_gene: NA; v_gene: TRBV10-3; CDR3aa: CAITGGGYNSPLHF; CDR3nt: TGTGCCATCACGGGTGGGGGGTATAATTCACCCCTCCACTTT
j_gene: TRBJ2-2; abundance: few; d_gene: NA; v_gene: TRBV7-8; CDR3aa: CASSRFGRDTGELFF; CDR3nt: TGTGCCAGCAGCCGATTTGGACGTGACACCGGGGAGCTGTTTTTT
j_gene: TRBJ2-7; abundance: few; d_gene: NA; v_gene: TRBV20-1; CDR3aa: CSAKGGPGTYEQYF; CDR3nt: TGCAGTGCCAAAGGGGGGCCGGGTACCTACGAGCAGTACTTC
j_gene: TRBJ1-2; abundance: few; d_gene: TRBD1; v_gene: TRBV20-1; CDR3aa: CSVDRENGYTF; CDR3nt: TGCAGTGTTGACAGGGAGAATGGCTACACCTTC
j_gene: TRBJ2-2; abundance: few; d_gene: NA; v_gene: TRBV4-3; CDR3aa: CASSQDRGLGTGELFF; CDR3nt: TGCGCCAGCAGCCAAGATCGGGGATTAGGGACCGGGGAGCTGTTTTTT
j_gene: TRBJ2-3; abundance: few; d_gene: NA; v_gene: TRBV7-6; CDR3aa: CASSQRADTQYF; CDR3nt: TGTGCCAGCAGCCAAAGGGCGGATACGCAGTATTTT
j_gene: TRBJ1-2; abundance: few; d_gene: NA; v_gene: TRBV5-1; CDR3aa: CASSLGDGGLRGYTF; CDR3nt: TGCGCCAGCAGCTTGGGGGACGGGGGCCTACGTGGCTACACCTTC
j_gene: TRBJ1-4; abundance: NA; d_gene: NA; v_gene: TRBV12-3/TRBV12-4; CDR3aa: CASRPGGMGNEKLFF; CDR3nt: TGTGCCAGCAGGCCGGGAGGAATGGGTAATGAAAAACTGTTTTTT
j_gene: TRBJ2-5; abundance: NA; d_gene: TRBD2; v_gene: TRBV2; CDR3aa: CASNWDYGETQYF; CDR3nt: TGTGCCAGCAATTGGGACTACGGAGAGACCCAGTACTTC
j_gene: TRBJ2-5; abundance: NA; d_gene: NA; v_gene: TRBV12-3/TRBV12-4; CDR3aa: CASSFLRGRGETQYF; CDR3nt: TGTGCCAGCAGTTTTCTGCGGGGGCGGGGAGAGACCCAGTACTTC
j_gene: TRBJ1-2; abundance: NA; d_gene: TRBD1; v_gene: TRBV3-1; CDR3aa: CASSRIDRGRDGYTF; CDR3nt: TGTGCCAGCAGCCGTATTGACAGGGGAAGAGATGGCTACACCTTC
j_gene: TRBJ2-1; abundance: few; d_gene: NA; v_gene: TRBV24-1; CDR3aa: CATSDPPGNEQFF; CDR3nt: TGTGCCACCAGTGATCCTCCGGGCAATGAGCAGTTCTTC
j_gene: TRBJ1-2; abundance: many; d_gene: NA; v_gene: TRBV29-1; CDR3aa: CSVEREGGKSNYGYTF; CDR3nt: TGCAGCGTTGAAAGAGAAGGGGGAAAATCTAACTATGGCTACACCTTC
j_gene: TRBJ2-7; abundance: few; d_gene: NA; v_gene: TRBV5-1; CDR3aa: CASSSDVAEQYF; CDR3nt: TGCGCCAGCAGCTCCGACGTGGCTGAGCAGTACTTC
j_gene: TRBJ2-2; abundance: NA; d_gene: NA; v_gene: TRBV29-1; CDR3aa: CSGRTGGINGELFF; CDR3nt: TGCAGCGGGAGGACTGGGGGAATTAACGGGGAGCTGTTTTTT
j_gene: TRBJ1-2; abundance: many; d_gene: NA; v_gene: TRBV29-1; CDR3aa: CSVESLGPQGYGYTF; CDR3nt: TGCAGCGTTGAATCGCTGGGCCCTCAAGGCTATGGCTACACCTTC
j_gene: TRBJ1-2; abundance: NA; d_gene: TRBD1; v_gene: TRBV27; CDR3aa: CASRRTGVYGYTF; CDR3nt: TGTGCCAGCAGGCGGACAGGGGTCTATGGCTACACCTTC
j_gene: TRBJ2-2; abundance: NA; d_gene: TRBD1; v_gene: TRBV2; CDR3aa: CASSAGDRANTGELFF; CDR3nt: TGTGCCAGCAGCGCAGGCGACAGGGCAAACACCGGGGAGCTGTTTTTT
j_gene: TRBJ1-2; abundance: few; d_gene: NA; v_gene: TRBV6-5; CDR3aa: CASSSFRYGYTF; CDR3nt: TGTGCCAGCAGTTCCTTCCGTTATGGCTACACCTTC
j_gene: TRBJ2-2; abundance: few; d_gene: NA; v_gene: TRBV12-3/TRBV12-4; CDR3aa: CASRTNPGARGNANTGELFF; CDR3nt: TGTGCCAGCAGAACCAACCCGGGGGCACGAGGGAACGCGAACACCGGGGAGCTGTTTTTT
j_gene: TRBJ2-2; abundance: NA; d_gene: TRBD1; v_gene: TRBV10-3; CDR3aa: CAISDGQGADYTGELFF; CDR3nt: TGTGCCATCAGTGACGGACAGGGGGCGGATTACACCGGGGAGCTGTTTTTT